What follows are 9 T cell receptor beta chains derived from one specimen sequenced in a study of glioma-infiltrating T cells after dendritic cell vaccination. Measured with immunoSEQ multiplex PCR; TCRdb has only the in-frame clones, and not every one. The data show about 25,000 clones, with roughly 89% seen just once and 2.5% to 3.5% held by the top ten. Time point of the sample: after dendritic cell vaccination, including at tumor progression/relapse. Sequenced material: blood, taken after dendritic cell vaccination. The receptors stem from a human donor with glioblastoma.

The rearrangement uses TRBV27 and TRBJ2-2; 7 nucleotides line up with TRBD1. The CDR3 has 14 residues. Germline V gives CDR1 MNHEY, CDR2 SMNVEV (reference sequence). V was pared by 6 bases and J by 4 bases, with 5 bases of the junction left unmatched. DNA for the CDR3: TGTGCCAGCAGACAACAGGGGCGCACCGGGGAGCTGTTTTTT. It yields the protein CASRQQGRTGELFF.

This clone was seen once. DNA of the CDR3: TGTGCCAGCTCACCACAAGCCGATCTGCCCCAGCATTTT. Its protein product is CASSPQADLPQHF. The V and J genes are TRBV18 and TRBJ1-5; D ambiguous. V was cut by 1 base and J by 9 bases, with 10 bases left in between. Looked up from germline, CDR1 is KGHSH and CDR2 is LQKENI. The CDR3 has 13 residues.

The table lists this clone with a few counts. The rearrangement uses TRBV2 and TRBJ1-1; no definite D call. V shed 4 bases and J shed 5 bases, with 11 bases lying between them. Germline-derived CDR1 and CDR2 are SNHLY and FYNNEI. This CDR3 spans 13 amino acids. The CDR3 sequence: CASSVVELTEAFF. The CDR3 bases are TGTGCCAGCAGTGTGGTGGAGCTTACTGAAGCTTTCTTT.

J is TRBJ2-7 and V is TRBV21-1; the table's D call TRBD1 went unverified against the DNA. TRBV21-1 has pseudogene status. This CDR3 spans 13 amino acids. CDR3 sequence: CASSALTGREQYF. CDR3 sequence (DNA): TGTGCCAGCAGCGCCCTGACAGGGCGCGAGCAGTACTTC.

The J gene is TRBJ1-4, the V gene TRBV19; a weak D match, TRBD1 (5 bases). The CDR3 is 15 amino acids. The V gene's germline CDR1 is LNHDA and CDR2 SQIVND (reference sequence). Trimming stripped 2 bases from V and 1 base from J, with 8 bases between. The CDR3 region has the DNA TGTGCCAGTAGTATATGGGGCGGAACTAATGAAAAACTGTTTTTT. It codes for CASSIWGGTNEKLFF.

CDR3 amino acids: CASSIEASYSYEQYF. CDR3 coding DNA: TGTGCCAGTAGTATCGAGGCGTCTTACTCCTACGAGCAGTACTTC. The chain uses TRBV19 and TRBJ2-7; D is undetermined. The CDR3 has 15 amino acids. The V end was cut by 3 bases, the J end by 0 bases, with 12 bases between. Germline CDR1 reads LNHDA; CDR2 reads SQIVND (reference sequence).

The V and J genes are TRBV4-1 and TRBJ2-1; D remains ambiguous. Deletions cut 2 bases from V and 2 bases from J, with 10 bases between. The CDR3 totals 15 residues. Germline CDR1 and CDR2: MGHRA and YSYEKL. The CDR3 DNA is TGCGCCAGCAGCCAACCCCCCGAGACCTACAATGAGCAGTTCTTC. This gives the protein CASSQPPETYNEQFF.

V is TRBV6-6 and J is TRBJ2-2, with 10 nucleotides matching TRBD2. The CDR3 runs 16 residues. Germline V lookup: CDR1 MNHNY, CDR2 SVGAGI (reference sequence). V lost 2 bases, J lost 6 bases, and 6 bases stayed unmatched. The CDR3 loop is CASSYPTSGVPGELFF. CDR3 nucleotide sequence: TGTGCCAGCAGTTACCCTACTAGCGGGGTCCCCGGGGAGCTGTTTTTT.

The chain employs TRBV4-1 and TRBJ1-1, with TRBD1 identical over 11 bases. V gave up 4 bases and J gave up 0 bases; unmatched junction bases: 1. The germline CDR1 and CDR2 sequences are MGHRA and YSYEKL. The CDR3 runs 15 residues. CDR3 sequence: CASSRDRGVNTEAFF. For the CDR3, the DNA is TGCGCCAGCAGCCGGGACAGGGGGGTGAACACTGAAGCTTTCTTT.